This passage covers 10 T cell receptor beta chains from one sample sequenced in a study of T cells in localized non-small cell lung cancer. The repertoire was sequenced with immunoSEQ multiplex PCR; TCRdb's copy has only in-frame clones and lacks some. The sample holds over 70,000 clones; 70% to 90% are singletons and the top ten take around a fifth. The sequenced sample was peripheral blood, obtained before any cancer treatment. The source of these receptors is a male donor aged 60 or over with stage III squamous cell lung carcinoma.

The genes are TRBV7-6 and TRBJ2-4; unclear D gene. V shed 5 bases and J shed 12 bases, with 17 bases lying between them. From germline, CDR1 is SGHVS and CDR2 FNYEAQ. This CDR3 is built from 13 residues. In nucleotides, the CDR3 is TGTGCCAGCAGCAACAATCAGAGAGGTGATCAGTACTTC. It codes for CASSNNQRGDQYF.

V usage is TRBV28 and J usage is TRBJ1-3; 7 bases are a match to TRBD1. This CDR3 region has 15 residues. V lost 1 base to trimming and J lost 11 bases; unmatched junction nucleotides: 11. The germline CDR1 and CDR2 sequences are MDHEN and SYDVKM. In nucleotides, the CDR3 is TGTGCCAGCAGTTTATTCCACCCAAATCAGGGGGCCATATATTTT. Translating gives CASSLFHPNQGAIYF.

The rearrangement joins TRBV19 to TRBJ2-6; no clear D gene. V shed 3 bases and J shed 0 bases, with 9 bases lying between them. The CDR3 sequence is 16 residues long. Germline CDR1 is LNHDA and CDR2 is SQIVND (reference sequence). Here the CDR3 DNA reads TGTGCCAGTAGTATTAGGCGCAACTCTGGGGCCAACGTCCTGACTTTC. This translates into CASSIRRNSGANVLTF.

The V gene is TRBV18, the J gene TRBJ2-3; 9 nucleotides agree with TRBD1. CDR3 length: 15 residues. After removal of 3 bases from V and 4 bases from J, the junction contained 5 bases not matched to a gene. Germline lookup yields CDR1 KGHSH and CDR2 LQKENI. CDR3 DNA sequence: TGTGCCAGCTCACCGAGTTACAGGGGGCCAGATACGCAGTATTTT. Translated, it gives CASSPSYRGPDTQYF.

This chain joins TRBV28 and TRBJ1-5, with TRBD1 matching 10 bases. Germline V gene lookup returns CDR1 MDHEN and CDR2 SYDVKM. CDR3 length: 16 amino acids. V trimming: 7 bases; J trimming: 6 bases; junction bases outside the gene matches: 12. The CDR3 nucleotides read TGTGCCAGCACATATTCGGGACAGGGGAGTGGTCAGCCCCAGCATTTT. Protein: CASTYSGQGSGQPQHF.

J is TRBJ2-7 and V is TRBV25-1; D may be TRBD2 (5 bases). Between the trimmed V and J ends, which lost 3 bases and 2 bases, there was a span of 14 bases. Germline V gene sequence: CDR1 MGHDK, CDR2 SYGVNS. This CDR3 spans 15 amino acids. CDR3 residues: CASSDSGTPAYEQYF. The DNA of the CDR3 is TGTGCCAGCAGTGACAGCGGAACTCCAGCCTACGAGCAGTACTTC.

The CDR3: CASSNYSLWQPQHF. CDR3 DNA sequence: TGCGCCAGCAGTAACTACAGCCTCTGGCAGCCCCAGCATTTT. The V call is TRBV10-2, the J call TRBJ1-5; D unclear. The germline V gene has CDR1 WSHSY and CDR2 SAAADI. The CDR3 sequence is 14 residues long. Between the trimmed V and J ends, which lost 5 bases and 7 bases, there was a span of 15 bases.

CDR3 in DNA: TGTGCCAGCAGCTCCCCCGGGGGGGGGAGAAACACCGGGGAGCTGTTTTTT. Its translation: CASSSPGGGRNTGELFF. This chain connects TRBV5-4 to TRBJ2-2, with 8 bases that match TRBD2. Looked up from germline, CDR1 is SGHNT and CDR2 is YYREEE (reference sequence). The CDR3 is made up of 17 amino acids. V shed 3 bases, J shed 2 bases, and the junction held 9 bases outside the gene matches.

Regarding this clone: The junction departs from the called germline gene at one end, perhaps through a read error. The chain combines TRBV15 with TRBJ2-7; weak D call: TRBD2 (6 bases). In germline, CDR1 is LNHNV, CDR2 YYDKDF (reference sequence). The CDR3 is 15 residues long. The CDR3 DNA is TGTGCCACCAGCAGAGGAGCGGGTGATATCTACGAACAGTACTTC. It is translated as CATSRGAGDIYEQYF.

This clone rates as medium-sized (0.01 to 0.1%). The chain combines TRBV5-5 with TRBJ1-2, with D perhaps TRBD1 (6 bases). CDR1 SGHKS and CDR2 YYEKEE come from the germline V gene (reference sequence). The CDR3 consists of 15 residues. Trimming pared 1 base from V and 4 bases from J, leaving 14 bases between. CDR3 amino acids: CASSLNREALYGYTF. The DNA for the CDR3 is TGTGCCAGCAGCTTGAACAGGGAGGCCCTCTATGGCTACACCTTC.